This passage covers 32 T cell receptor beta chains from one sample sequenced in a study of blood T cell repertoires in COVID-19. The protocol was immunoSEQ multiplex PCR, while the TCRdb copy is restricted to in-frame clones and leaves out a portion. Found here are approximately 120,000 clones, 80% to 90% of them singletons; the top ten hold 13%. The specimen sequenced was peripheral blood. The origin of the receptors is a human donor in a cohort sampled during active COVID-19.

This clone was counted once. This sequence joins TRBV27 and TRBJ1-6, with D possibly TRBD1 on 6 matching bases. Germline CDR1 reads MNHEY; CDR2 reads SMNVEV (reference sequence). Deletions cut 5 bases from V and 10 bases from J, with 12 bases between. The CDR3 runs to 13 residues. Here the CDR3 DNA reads TGTGCCAGCAGTAATACAGGGATATCACCCCTCCACTTT. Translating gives CASSNTGISPLHF.

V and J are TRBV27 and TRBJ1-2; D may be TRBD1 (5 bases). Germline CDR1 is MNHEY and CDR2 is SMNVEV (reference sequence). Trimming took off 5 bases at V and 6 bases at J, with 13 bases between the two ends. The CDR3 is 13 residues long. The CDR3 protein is CASSPWGENGYTF. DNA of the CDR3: TGTGCCAGCAGTCCTTGGGGGGAGAATGGCTACACCTTC.

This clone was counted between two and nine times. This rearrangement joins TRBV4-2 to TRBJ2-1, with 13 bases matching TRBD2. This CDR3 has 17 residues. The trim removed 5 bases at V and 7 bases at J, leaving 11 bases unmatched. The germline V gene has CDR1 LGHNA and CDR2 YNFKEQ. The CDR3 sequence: CASSRIRGTSGENEQFF. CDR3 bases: TGTGCCAGCAGCAGAATACGGGGGACTAGCGGGGAGAATGAGCAGTTCTTC.

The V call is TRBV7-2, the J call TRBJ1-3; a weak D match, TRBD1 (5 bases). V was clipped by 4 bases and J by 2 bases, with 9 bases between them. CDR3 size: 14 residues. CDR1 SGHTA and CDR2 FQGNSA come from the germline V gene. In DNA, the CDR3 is TGTGCCAGCAGCTCCGCGGGGGCTGGAAACACCATATATTTT. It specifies CASSSAGAGNTIYF.

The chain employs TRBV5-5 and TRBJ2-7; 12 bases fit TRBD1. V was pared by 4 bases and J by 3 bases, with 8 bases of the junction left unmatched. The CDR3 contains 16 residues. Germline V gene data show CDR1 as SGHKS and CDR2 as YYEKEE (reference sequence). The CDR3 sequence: CASSAGTGGPLYEQYF. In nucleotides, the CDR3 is TGTGCCAGCAGCGCGGGGACAGGGGGCCCTCTCTACGAGCAGTACTTC.

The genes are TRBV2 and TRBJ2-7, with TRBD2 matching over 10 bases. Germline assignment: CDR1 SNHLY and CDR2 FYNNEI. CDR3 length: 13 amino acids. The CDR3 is CASSEVRSGGVRV. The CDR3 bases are TGTGCCAGCAGTGAAGTAAGGAGCGGGGGGGTCCGCGTC.

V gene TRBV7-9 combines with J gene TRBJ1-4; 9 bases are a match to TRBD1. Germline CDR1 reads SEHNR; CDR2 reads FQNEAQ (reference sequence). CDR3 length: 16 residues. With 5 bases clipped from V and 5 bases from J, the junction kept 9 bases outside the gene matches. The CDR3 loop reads CASSGGWTGENEKLFF. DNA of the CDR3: TGTGCCAGCAGCGGGGGCTGGACAGGGGAGAATGAAAAACTGTTTTTT.

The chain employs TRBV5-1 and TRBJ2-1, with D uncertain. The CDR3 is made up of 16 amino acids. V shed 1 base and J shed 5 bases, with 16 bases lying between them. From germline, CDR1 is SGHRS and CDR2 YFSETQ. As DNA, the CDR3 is TGCGCCAGCAGCTTGTCGAGCCTCAAAACGAACAATGAGCAGTTCTTC. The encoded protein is CASSLSSLKTNNEQFF.

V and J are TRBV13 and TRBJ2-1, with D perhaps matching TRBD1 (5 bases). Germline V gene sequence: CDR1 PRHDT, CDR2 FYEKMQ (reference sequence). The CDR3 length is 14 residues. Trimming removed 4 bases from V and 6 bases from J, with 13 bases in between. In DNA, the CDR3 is TGTGCCAGCAGCTCCTCCCCTAGGGGCAATGAGCAGTTCTTC. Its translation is CASSSSPRGNEQFF.

As DNA, the CDR3 is TGTGCCAGCAGCTTAGATTTCTGGACAGGCGGTAATGGAAACACCATATATTTT. This translates into CASSLDFWTGGNGNTIYF. The chain recombines TRBV11-2 with TRBJ1-3, with 7 positions matching TRBD1. Per the germline V gene, CDR1 is SGHAT and CDR2 is FQNNGV. The CDR3 is 18 amino acids. After removal of 0 bases from V and 3 bases from J, the junction contained 11 bases not matched to a gene.

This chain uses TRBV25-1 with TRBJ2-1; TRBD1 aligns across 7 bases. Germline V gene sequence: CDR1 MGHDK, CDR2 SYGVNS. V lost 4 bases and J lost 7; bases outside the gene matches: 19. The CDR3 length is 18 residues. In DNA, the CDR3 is TGTGCCAGCAGTGCTACCTCAGTTACAGGGGCCCTATCTAATGAGCAGTTCTTC. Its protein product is CASSATSVTGALSNEQFF.

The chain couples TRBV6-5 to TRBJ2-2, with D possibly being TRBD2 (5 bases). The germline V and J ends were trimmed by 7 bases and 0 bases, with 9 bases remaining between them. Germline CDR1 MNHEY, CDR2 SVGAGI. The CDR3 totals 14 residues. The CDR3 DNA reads TGTGCCAGCATCCCGCGGGCGAACACCGGGGAGCTGTTTTTT. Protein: CASIPRANTGELFF.

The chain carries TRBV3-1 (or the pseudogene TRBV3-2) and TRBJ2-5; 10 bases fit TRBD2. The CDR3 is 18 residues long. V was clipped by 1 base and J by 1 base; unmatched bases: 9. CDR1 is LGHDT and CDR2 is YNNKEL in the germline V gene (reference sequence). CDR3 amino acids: CASSQVSGGTSVQETQYF. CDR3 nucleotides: TGTGCCAGCAGCCAAGTGTCCGGTGGGACTAGCGTCCAAGAGACCCAGTACTTC.

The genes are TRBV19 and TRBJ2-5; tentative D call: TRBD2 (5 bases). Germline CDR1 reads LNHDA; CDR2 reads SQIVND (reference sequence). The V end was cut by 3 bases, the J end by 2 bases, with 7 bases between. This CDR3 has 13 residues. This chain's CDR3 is CASSMSGQETQYF. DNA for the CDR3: TGTGCCAGTAGTATGAGCGGACAAGAGACCCAGTACTTC.

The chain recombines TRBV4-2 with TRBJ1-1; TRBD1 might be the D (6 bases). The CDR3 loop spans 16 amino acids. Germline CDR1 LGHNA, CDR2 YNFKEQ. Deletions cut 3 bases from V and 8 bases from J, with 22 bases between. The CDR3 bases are TGTGCCAGCAGCCAGTGGGGGGGGGACAAGCTCCCCGAAGCTTTCTTT. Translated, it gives CASSQWGGDKLPEAFF.

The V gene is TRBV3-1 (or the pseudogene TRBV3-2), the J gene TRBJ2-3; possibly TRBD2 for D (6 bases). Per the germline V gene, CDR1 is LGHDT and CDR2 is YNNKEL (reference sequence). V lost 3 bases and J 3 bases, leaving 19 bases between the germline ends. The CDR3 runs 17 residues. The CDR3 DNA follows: TGTGCCAGCAGCCAGCGGCGTCTACGCGGGGAAACAGATACGCAGTATTTT. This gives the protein CASSQRRLRGETDTQYF.

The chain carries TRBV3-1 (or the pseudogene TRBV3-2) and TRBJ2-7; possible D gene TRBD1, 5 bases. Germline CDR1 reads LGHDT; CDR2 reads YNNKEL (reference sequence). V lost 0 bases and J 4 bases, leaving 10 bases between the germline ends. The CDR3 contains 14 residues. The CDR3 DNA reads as TGTGCCAGCAGCCAAGACAGGGCGGTATACGAGCAGTACTTC. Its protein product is CASSQDRAVYEQYF.

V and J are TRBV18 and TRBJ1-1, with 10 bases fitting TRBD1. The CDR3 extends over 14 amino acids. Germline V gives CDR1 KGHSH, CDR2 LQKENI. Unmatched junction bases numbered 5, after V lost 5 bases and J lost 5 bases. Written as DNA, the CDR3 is TGTGCCAGCTCATCGACAGGGGGCCAAACTGAAGCTTTCTTT. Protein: CASSSTGGQTEAFF. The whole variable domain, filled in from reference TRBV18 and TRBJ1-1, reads NAGVMQNPRHLVRRRGQEARLRCSPMKGHSHVYWYRQLPEEGLKFMVYLQKENIIDESGMPKERFSAEFPKEGPSILRIQQVVRGDSAAYFCASSSTGGQTEAFFGQGTRLTVV.

The CDR3 here is CASGLTGEQYF. CDR3 in DNA: TGTGCTAGTGGTCTAACAGGGGAGCAGTACTTC. The chain joins TRBV12-5 to TRBJ2-7, with D perhaps TRBD1 (6 bases). V was cut by 5 bases and J by 7 bases, with 9 bases left in between. The CDR3 runs to 11 residues. Germline V gives CDR1 LGHNT, CDR2 FRNRAP. The entire variable domain, with the rest obtained from reference TRBV12-5 and TRBJ2-7, is as follows: DARVTQTPRHKVTEMGQEVTMRCQPILGHNTVFWYRQTMMQGLELLAYFRNRAPLDDSGMPKDRFSAEMPDATLATLKIQPSEPRDSAVYFCASGLTGEQYFGPGTRLTVT.

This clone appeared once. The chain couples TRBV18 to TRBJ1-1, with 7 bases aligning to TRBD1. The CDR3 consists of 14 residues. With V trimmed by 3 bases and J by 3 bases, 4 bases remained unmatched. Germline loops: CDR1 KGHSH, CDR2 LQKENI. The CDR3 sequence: CASSPVQGYTEAFF. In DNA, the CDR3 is TGTGCCAGCTCACCCGTACAGGGGTACACTGAAGCTTTCTTT.

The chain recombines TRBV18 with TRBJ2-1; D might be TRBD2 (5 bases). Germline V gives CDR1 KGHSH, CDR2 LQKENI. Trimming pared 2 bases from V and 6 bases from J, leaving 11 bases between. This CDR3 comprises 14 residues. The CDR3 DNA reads TGTGCCAGCTCACCAACCACTAGATTCAATGAGCAGTTCTTC. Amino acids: CASSPTTRFNEQFF. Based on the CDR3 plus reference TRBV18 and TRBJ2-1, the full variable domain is NAGVMQNPRHLVRRRGQEARLRCSPMKGHSHVYWYRQLPEEGLKFMVYLQKENIIDESGMPKERFSAEFPKEGPSILRIQQVVRGDSAAYFCASSPTTRFNEQFFGPGTRLTVL.

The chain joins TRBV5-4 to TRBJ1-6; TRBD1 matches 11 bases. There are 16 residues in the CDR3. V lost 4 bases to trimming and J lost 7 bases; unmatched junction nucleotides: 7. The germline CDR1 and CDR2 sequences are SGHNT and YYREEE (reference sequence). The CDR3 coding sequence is TGTGCCAGCAGCCTCCCGGGACAGGGGGAGAATTCACCCCTCCACTTT. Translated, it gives CASSLPGQGENSPLHF.

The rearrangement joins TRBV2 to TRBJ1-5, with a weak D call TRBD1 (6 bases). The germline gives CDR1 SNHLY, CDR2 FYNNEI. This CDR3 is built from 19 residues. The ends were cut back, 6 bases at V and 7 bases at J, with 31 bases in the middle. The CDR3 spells CASRKAGAMDSKLYQPQHF. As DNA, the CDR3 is TGTGCCAGCAGGAAAGCGGGGGCAATGGACAGCAAACTCTACCAGCCCCAGCATTTT. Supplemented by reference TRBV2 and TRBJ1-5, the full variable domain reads EPEVTQTPSHQVTQMGQEVILRCVPISNHLYFYWYRQILGQKVEFLVSFYNNEISEKSEIFDDQFSVERPDGSNFTLKIRSTKLEDSAMYFCASRKAGAMDSKLYQPQHFGDGTRLSIL.

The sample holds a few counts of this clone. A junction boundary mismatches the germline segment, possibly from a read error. The CDR3 sequence is CASSPLPGQGCF. CDR3 in DNA: TGTGCCAGCAGTCCATTACCGGGACAGGGTTGCTTT. The V gene is TRBV2, the J gene TRBJ1-1, with 9 positions matching TRBD1. Germline lookup yields CDR1 SNHLY and CDR2 FYNNEI. The CDR3 has 12 amino acids.

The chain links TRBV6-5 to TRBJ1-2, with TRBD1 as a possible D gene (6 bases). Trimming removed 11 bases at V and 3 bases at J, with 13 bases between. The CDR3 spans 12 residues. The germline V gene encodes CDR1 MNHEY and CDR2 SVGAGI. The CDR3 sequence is CAAATGDYGYTF. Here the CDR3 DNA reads TGTGCCGCCGCGACAGGTGACTATGGCTACACCTTC.

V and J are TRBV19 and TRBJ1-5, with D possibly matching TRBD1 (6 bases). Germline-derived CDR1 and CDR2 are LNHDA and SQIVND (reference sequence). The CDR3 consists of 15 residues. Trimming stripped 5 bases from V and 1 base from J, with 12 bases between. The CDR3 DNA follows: TGTGCCAGTAGTCTGAGGGGGGGAAGCAATCAGCCCCAGCATTTT. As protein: CASSLRGGSNQPQHF.

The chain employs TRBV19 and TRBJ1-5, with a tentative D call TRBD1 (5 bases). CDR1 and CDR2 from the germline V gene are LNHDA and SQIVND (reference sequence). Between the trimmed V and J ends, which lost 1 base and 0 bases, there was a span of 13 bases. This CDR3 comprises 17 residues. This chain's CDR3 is CASSIGVFRDSNQPQHF. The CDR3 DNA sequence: TGTGCCAGTAGTATAGGAGTTTTCAGGGATAGCAATCAGCCCCAGCATTTT.

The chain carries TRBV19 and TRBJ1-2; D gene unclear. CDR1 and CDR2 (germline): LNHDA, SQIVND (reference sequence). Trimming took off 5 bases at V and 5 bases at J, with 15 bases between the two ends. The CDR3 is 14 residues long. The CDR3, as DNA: TGTGCCAGTAGTGTACGAGTTGAGGAGTATGGCTACACCTTC. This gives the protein CASSVRVEEYGYTF.

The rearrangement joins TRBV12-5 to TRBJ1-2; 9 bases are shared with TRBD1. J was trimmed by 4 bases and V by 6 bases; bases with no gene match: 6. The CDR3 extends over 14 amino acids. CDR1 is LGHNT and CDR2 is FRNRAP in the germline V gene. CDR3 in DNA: TGTGCTAGTGGAAGCGGGACAGGGCCCTATGGCTACACCTTC. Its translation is CASGSGTGPYGYTF.

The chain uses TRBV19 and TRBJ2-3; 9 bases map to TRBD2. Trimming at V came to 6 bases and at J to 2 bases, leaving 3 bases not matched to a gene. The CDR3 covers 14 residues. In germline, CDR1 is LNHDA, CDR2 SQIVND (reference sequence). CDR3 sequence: CASRRGGHTDTQYF. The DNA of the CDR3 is TGTGCCAGTAGGCGGGGGGGGCACACAGATACGCAGTATTTT.

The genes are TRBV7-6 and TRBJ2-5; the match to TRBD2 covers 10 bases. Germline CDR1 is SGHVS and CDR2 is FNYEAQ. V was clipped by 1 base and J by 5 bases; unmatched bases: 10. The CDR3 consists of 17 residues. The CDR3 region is CASSLDPQRGGRETQYF. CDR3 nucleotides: TGTGCCAGCAGCTTAGACCCCCAGCGGGGGGGCAGGGAGACCCAGTACTTC.

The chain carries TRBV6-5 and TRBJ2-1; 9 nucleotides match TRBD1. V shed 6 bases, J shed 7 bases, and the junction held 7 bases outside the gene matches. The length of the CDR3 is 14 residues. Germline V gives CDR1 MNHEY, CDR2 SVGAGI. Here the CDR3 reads CASRTGTGLNEQFF. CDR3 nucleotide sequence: TGTGCCAGCAGAACCGGGACAGGGTTAAATGAGCAGTTCTTC.